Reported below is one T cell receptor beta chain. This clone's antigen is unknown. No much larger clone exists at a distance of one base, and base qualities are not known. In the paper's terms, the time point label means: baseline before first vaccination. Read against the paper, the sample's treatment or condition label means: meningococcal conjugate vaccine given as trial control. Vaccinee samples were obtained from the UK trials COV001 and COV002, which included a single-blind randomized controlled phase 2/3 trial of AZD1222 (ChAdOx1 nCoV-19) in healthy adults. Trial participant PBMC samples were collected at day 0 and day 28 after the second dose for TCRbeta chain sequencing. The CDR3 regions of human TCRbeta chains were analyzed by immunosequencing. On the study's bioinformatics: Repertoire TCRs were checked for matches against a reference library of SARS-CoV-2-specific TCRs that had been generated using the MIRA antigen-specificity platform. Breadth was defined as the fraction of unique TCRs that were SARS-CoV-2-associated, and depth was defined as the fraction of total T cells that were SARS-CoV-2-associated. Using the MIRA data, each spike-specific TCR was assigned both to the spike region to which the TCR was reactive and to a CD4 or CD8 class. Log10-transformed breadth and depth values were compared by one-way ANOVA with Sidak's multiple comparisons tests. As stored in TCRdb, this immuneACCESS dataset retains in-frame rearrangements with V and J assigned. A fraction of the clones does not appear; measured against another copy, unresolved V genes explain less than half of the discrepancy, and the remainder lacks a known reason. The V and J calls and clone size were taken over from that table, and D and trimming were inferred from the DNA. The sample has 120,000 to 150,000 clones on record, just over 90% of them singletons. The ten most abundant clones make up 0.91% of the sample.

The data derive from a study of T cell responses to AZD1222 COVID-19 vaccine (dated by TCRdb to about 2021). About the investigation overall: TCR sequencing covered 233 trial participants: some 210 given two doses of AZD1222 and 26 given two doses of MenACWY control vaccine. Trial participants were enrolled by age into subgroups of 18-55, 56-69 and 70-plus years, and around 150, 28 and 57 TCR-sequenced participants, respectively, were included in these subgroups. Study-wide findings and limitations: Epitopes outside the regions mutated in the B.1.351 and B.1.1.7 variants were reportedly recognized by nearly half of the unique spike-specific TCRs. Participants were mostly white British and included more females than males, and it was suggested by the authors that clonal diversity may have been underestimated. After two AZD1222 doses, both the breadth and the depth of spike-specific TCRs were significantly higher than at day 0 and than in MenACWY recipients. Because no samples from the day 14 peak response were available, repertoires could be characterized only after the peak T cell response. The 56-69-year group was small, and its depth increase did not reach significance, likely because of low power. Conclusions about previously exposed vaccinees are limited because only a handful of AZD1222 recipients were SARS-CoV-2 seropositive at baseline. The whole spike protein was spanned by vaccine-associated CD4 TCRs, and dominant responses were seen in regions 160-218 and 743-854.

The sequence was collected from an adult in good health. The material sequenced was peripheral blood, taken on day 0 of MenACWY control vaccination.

CDR3 region: CASSPPVGLTGELFF. The nucleotide sequence reads as follows: TGTGCCAGCAGTCCACCCGTTGGGCTCACCGGGGAGCTGTTTTTT. The rearranged segments are TRBV28 and TRBJ2-2; no D segment can be confidently identified. V loses 5 bases, J loses 4 bases, and the germline ends lie 14 bases apart. CDR1 and CDR2 were assigned from the germline V gene as MDHEN and SYDVKM. Counted from cysteine to phenylalanine, this CDR3 has 15 amino acids. Just CDR3 DNA is preserved here, 45 bases in frame from base 1.